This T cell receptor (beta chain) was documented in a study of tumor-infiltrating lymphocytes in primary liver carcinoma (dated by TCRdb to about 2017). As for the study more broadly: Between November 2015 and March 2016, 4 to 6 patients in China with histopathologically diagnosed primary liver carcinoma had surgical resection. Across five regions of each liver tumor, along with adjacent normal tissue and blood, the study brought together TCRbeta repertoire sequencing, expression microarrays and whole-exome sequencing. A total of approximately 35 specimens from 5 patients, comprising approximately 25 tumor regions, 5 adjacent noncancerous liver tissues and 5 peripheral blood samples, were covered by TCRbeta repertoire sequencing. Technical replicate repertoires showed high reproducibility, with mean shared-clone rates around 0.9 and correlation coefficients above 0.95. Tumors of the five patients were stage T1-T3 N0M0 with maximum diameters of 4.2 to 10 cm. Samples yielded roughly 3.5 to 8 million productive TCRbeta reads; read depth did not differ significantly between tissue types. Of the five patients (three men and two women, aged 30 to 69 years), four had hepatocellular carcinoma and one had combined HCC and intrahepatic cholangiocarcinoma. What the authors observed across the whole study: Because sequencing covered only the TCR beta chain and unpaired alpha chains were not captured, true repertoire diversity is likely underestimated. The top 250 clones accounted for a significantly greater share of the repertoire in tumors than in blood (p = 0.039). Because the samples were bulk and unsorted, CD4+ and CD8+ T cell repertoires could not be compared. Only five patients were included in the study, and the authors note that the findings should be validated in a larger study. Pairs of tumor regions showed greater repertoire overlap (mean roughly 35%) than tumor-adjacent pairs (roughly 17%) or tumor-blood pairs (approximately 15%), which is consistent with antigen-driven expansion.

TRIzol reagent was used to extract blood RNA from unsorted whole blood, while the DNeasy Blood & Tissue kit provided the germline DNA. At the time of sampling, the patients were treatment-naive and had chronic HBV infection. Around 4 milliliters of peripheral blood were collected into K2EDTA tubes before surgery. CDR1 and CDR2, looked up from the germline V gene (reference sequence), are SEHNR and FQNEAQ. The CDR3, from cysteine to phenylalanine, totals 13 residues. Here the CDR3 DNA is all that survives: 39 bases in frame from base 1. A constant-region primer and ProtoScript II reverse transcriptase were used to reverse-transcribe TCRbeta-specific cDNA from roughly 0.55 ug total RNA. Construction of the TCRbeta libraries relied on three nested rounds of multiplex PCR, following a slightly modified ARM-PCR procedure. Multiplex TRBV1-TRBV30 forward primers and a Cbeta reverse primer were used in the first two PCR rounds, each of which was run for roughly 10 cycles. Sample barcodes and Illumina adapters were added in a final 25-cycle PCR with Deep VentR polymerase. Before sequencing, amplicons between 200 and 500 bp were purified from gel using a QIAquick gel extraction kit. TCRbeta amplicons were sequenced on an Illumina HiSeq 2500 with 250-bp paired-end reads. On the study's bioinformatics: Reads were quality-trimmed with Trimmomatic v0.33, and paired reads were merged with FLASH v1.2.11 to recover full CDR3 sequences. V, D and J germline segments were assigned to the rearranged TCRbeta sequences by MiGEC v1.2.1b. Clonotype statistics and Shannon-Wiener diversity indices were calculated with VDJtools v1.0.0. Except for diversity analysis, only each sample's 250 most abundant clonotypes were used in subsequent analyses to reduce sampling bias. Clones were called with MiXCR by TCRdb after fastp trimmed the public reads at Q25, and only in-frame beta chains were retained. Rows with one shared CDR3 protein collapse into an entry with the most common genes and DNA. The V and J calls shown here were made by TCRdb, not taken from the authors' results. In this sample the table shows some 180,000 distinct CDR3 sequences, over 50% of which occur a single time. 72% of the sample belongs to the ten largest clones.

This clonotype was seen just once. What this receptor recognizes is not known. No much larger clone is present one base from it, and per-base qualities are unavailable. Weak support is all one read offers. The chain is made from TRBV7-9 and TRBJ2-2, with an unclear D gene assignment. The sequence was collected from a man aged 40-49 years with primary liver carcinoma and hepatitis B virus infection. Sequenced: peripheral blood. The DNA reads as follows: TGTGTCCTTCGCGGTCGTTACACCGGGGAGCTGTTTTTT. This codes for CVLRGRYTGELFF. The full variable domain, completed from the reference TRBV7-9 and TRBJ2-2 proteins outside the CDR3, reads DTGVSQNPRHKITKRGQNVTFRCDPISEHNRLYWYRQTLGQGPEFLTYFQNEAQLEKSRLLSDRFSAERPKGSFSTLEIQRTEQGDSAMYLCVLRGRYTGELFFGEGSRLTVL.